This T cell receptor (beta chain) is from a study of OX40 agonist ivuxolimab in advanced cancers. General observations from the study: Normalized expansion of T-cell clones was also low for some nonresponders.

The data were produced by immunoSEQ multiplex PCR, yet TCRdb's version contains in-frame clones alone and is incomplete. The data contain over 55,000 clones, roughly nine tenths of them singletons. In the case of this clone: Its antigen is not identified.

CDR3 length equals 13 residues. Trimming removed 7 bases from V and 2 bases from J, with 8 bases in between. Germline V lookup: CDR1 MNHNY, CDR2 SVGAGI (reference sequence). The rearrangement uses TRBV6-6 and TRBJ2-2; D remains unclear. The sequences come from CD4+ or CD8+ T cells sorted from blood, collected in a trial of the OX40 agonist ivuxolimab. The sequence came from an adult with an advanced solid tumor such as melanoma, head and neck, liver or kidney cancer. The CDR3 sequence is CASKERNTGELFF. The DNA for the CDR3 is TGTGCCAGCAAAGAGCGAAACACCGGGGAGCTGTTTTTT.